The 26 T cell receptor beta chains listed next were all sequenced from one sample in a study of blood T cell repertoires in COVID-19. Method: immunoSEQ multiplex PCR; TCRdb's copy keeps in-frame clones and lacks some. The sample shows around 150,000 clones, approximately 91% of them seen only once. What was sequenced was peripheral blood. These TCRs come from a man between 18 and 29 years old with acute or convalescent COVID-19.

The chain links TRBV5-4 to TRBJ1-2, with 9 bases lining up with TRBD1. CDR1 and CDR2 from the germline V gene are SGHNT and YYREEE (reference sequence). The CDR3 totals 14 residues. Trimming cost V 2 bases and J 2 bases; bases outside gene matches: 1. CDR3 protein: CASSLGQGNYGYTF. CDR3 DNA sequence: TGTGCCAGCAGCTTAGGACAGGGGAACTATGGCTACACCTTC.

The gene calls are TRBV7-8 and TRBJ2-2; TRBD1 matches 11 bases. V lost 1 base, J lost 7 bases, and 8 bases stayed unmatched. The CDR3 loop spans 17 amino acids. The germline V gene encodes CDR1 SGHVS and CDR2 FQNEAQ. The CDR3 bases are TGTGCCAGCAGCTTAGTGGGTGGACAGGGGGCGAACGGGGAGCTGTTTTTT. Protein sequence: CASSLVGGQGANGELFF.

The rearrangement joins TRBV5-1 to TRBJ2-3; perhaps TRBD1 as D (5 bases). The CDR3 is 15 amino acids. The germline CDR1 and CDR2 sequences are SGHRS and YFSETQ. The germline V and J ends were trimmed by 2 bases and 4 bases, with 14 bases remaining between them. The CDR3 is CASSFVGDGADTQYF. The CDR3 DNA reads TGCGCCAGCAGCTTTGTAGGGGATGGGGCAGATACGCAGTATTTT.

The chain carries TRBV19 and TRBJ1-5; possibly TRBD1 for D (6 bases). The CDR3 spans 14 residues. The V end lost 6 bases, the J end lost 1 base, and 10 bases lay between the germline ends. CDR1 LNHDA and CDR2 SQIVND come from the germline V gene (reference sequence). CDR3 DNA sequence: TGTGCCAGTAGGCGGACAGAGAGCAATCAGCCCCAGCATTTT. It yields the protein CASRRTESNQPQHF. The full variable domain, in which reference TRBV19 and TRBJ1-5 provide the parts outside the CDR3, is DGGITQSPKYLFRKEGQNVTLSCEQNLNHDAMYWYRQDPGQGLRLIYYSQIVNDFQKGDIAEGYSVSREKKESFPLTVTSAQKNPTAFYLCASRRTESNQPQHFGDGTRLSIL.

This chain uses TRBV5-1 with TRBJ1-1; TRBD1 is a possible D gene (5 bases). The CDR3 extends over 16 amino acids. V was shortened by 1 base and J by 0 bases, with 13 bases between the two germline ends. The germline V gene encodes CDR1 SGHRS and CDR2 YFSETQ. The DNA of the CDR3 is TGCGCCAGCAGCTTGCGCACTGACAGCTTGAACACTGAAGCTTTCTTT. This codes for CASSLRTDSLNTEAFF.

The rearrangement uses TRBV3-1 (or the pseudogene TRBV3-2) and TRBJ2-2; possible D gene TRBD2, 5 bases. The germline CDR1 and CDR2 sequences are LGHDT and YNNKEL (reference sequence). Trimming cost V 4 bases and J 6 bases, with 9 bases left between them. The CDR3 covers 13 residues. The CDR3 bases are TGTGCCAGCAGCCCCCACGGGGCCGGGGAGCTGTTTTTT. Translation gives CASSPHGAGELFF.

This clone was observed a single time. The chain joins TRBV6-5 to TRBJ2-7; D may be TRBD1 (6 bases). Germline lookup yields CDR1 MNHEY and CDR2 SVGAGI. With 5 bases removed from V and 6 bases from J, the gap between germline ends came to 20 bases. The length of the CDR3 is 15 residues. The chain's CDR3 is CASSQKDSSSSEQYF. The CDR3 coding sequence is TGTGCCAGCAGTCAAAAGGACAGTTCTTCTTCCGAGCAGTACTTC.

Only a few counts were recorded for this clone. This chain links TRBV2 with TRBJ1-5; 10 bases line up with TRBD1. The CDR3 extends over 15 amino acids. Germline lookup yields CDR1 SNHLY and CDR2 FYNNEI. V lost 6 bases to trimming and J lost 7 bases; unmatched junction nucleotides: 9. CDR3 sequence reads: CASSGRQGARQPQHF. In DNA, the CDR3 is TGTGCCAGCAGCGGTAGACAGGGGGCGAGGCAGCCCCAGCATTTT. Supplemented by reference TRBV2 and TRBJ1-5, the full variable domain reads EPEVTQTPSHQVTQMGQEVILRCVPISNHLYFYWYRQILGQKVEFLVSFYNNEISEKSEIFDDQFSVERPDGSNFTLKIRSTKLEDSAMYFCASSGRQGARQPQHFGDGTRLSIL.

This sequence joins TRBV19 and TRBJ2-3, with TRBD1 matching 8 bases. CDR3 length: 16 residues. Germline loops: CDR1 LNHDA, CDR2 SQIVND (reference sequence). V trimming: 7 bases; J trimming: 0 bases; junction bases outside the gene matches: 9. The CDR3 loop reads CASTRGTGGSTDTQYF. DNA for the CDR3: TGTGCCAGTACACGGGGGACAGGAGGAAGCACAGATACGCAGTATTTT.

The chain recombines TRBV19 with TRBJ2-1; D gene ambiguous. Germline lookup yields CDR1 LNHDA and CDR2 SQIVND (reference sequence). This CDR3 spans 12 amino acids. Trimming took 0 bases from V and 8 from J, leaving 5 bases between them. CDR3 nucleotide sequence: TGTGCCAGTAGTATAGAGAGGCATGAGCAGTTCTTC. Amino acids: CASSIERHEQFF.

This chain links TRBV25-1 with TRBJ2-1; 9 bases are a match to TRBD2. The CDR3 covers 14 residues. Losses at the gene ends were 7 bases for V and 8 bases for J; bases not matched to a gene: 9. Germline values: CDR1 MGHDK, CDR2 SYGVNS. In DNA, the CDR3 is TGTGCCAGCAAATCGGCGGGAGGGCCCCATGAGCAGTTCTTC. The encoded protein is CASKSAGGPHEQFF.

This chain uses TRBV14 with TRBJ2-3; D unclear. Trimming removed 2 bases from V and 8 bases from J, with 11 bases in between. Germline CDR1 and CDR2: SGHDN and FVKESK. This CDR3 is built from 13 residues. CDR3 in DNA: TGTGCCAGCAGCCAATACCCCGCCGGTACGCAGTATTTT. Translated: CASSQYPAGTQYF.

The V call is TRBV20-1, the J call TRBJ2-3, with 9 bases lining up with TRBD2. Germline V CDR1 and CDR2: DFQATT, SNEGSKA (reference sequence). The CDR3 is 16 residues long. The trim removed 3 bases at V and 2 bases at J, leaving 9 bases unmatched. The CDR3 protein is CSASRASGTTTDTQYF. The CDR3 DNA follows: TGCAGTGCTAGTCGGGCTAGCGGGACTACCACAGATACGCAGTATTTT.

The chain recombines TRBV30 with TRBJ2-2; 8 nucleotides line up with TRBD1. CDR3 length: 15 residues. CDR1 is GTSNPN and CDR2 is SVGIG in the germline V gene (reference sequence). The J segment lost 1 base and the V segment lost 4 bases, leaving 5 bases of the junction unmatched. CDR3: CAWNVGTGNTGELFF. CDR3 in DNA: TGTGCCTGGAATGTAGGGACAGGGAACACCGGGGAGCTGTTTTTT.

The sample holds a few counts of this clone. The chain employs TRBV6-2 or TRBV6-3 and TRBJ1-5; no clear D. The CDR3 length is 16 residues. Germline values: CDR1 MNHEY, CDR2 SVGEGT. Between the trimmed V and J ends, which lost 6 bases and 5 bases, there was a span of 20 bases. In DNA form, the CDR3 reads TGTGCCAGCAGCTTGCCCAGGTGGGTTGACGATCAGCCCCAGCATTTT. Translation gives CASSLPRWVDDQPQHF.

The chain is built from TRBV30 and TRBJ2-7; perhaps TRBD1 as D (5 bases). This CDR3 is built from 14 residues. Germline lookup yields CDR1 GTSNPN and CDR2 SVGIG (reference sequence). Trimming cost V 2 bases and J 0 bases, with 11 bases left between them. CDR3 in amino acids: CAWSNAGYSYEQYF. The CDR3 bases are TGTGCCTGGAGTAATGCAGGGTACTCCTACGAGCAGTACTTC.

This chain links TRBV5-6 with TRBJ1-2, with 10 bases lining up with TRBD1. V dropped 4 bases and J dropped 6; count of bases not matched to a gene: 6. The CDR3 contains 14 residues. CDR1 and CDR2 from the germline V gene are SGHDT and YYEEEE. The CDR3 loop reads CASSLGTGENGYTF. CDR3 bases: TGTGCCAGCAGCCTCGGGACAGGGGAGAATGGCTACACCTTC.

The chain has TRBV5-1 and TRBJ2-6, with 8 bases identical to TRBD1. The CDR3 sequence is 16 residues long. J was trimmed by 4 bases and V by 3 bases; bases with no gene match: 6. Germline V lookup: CDR1 SGHRS, CDR2 YFSETQ. Written as DNA, the CDR3 is TGCGCCAGCAGCTCGGCTACAGGGGGAGGGGCCAACGTCCTGACTTTC. Its translation is CASSSATGGGANVLTF.

This clone has at least ten counts. The rearrangement uses TRBV5-5 and TRBJ1-2, with 10 nucleotides matching TRBD1. After removal of 2 bases from V and 5 bases from J, the junction contained 6 bases not matched to a gene. The germline V gene has CDR1 SGHKS and CDR2 YYEKEE (reference sequence). The CDR3 is 15 residues long. The CDR3 sequence is CASSFRQGASYGYTF. CDR3 nucleotide sequence: TGTGCCAGCAGCTTCAGACAGGGGGCCTCGTATGGCTACACCTTC.

The chain employs TRBV6-4 and TRBJ1-1; 8 nucleotides line up with TRBD1. With 8 bases clipped from V and 0 bases from J, the junction kept 2 bases outside the gene matches. Germline V gives CDR1 MRHNA, CDR2 SNTAGT. This CDR3 spans 13 amino acids. In nucleotides, the CDR3 is TGTGCCAGCCGACAGGGGATGAACACTGAAGCTTTCTTT. Translated: CASRQGMNTEAFF.

The V gene is TRBV24-1, the J gene TRBJ2-1; possibly TRBD1 for D (6 bases). V lost 2 bases to trimming and J lost 1 base, with 17 bases between them. The CDR3 consists of 18 residues. Germline V gives CDR1 KGHDR, CDR2 SFDVKD. The CDR3: CATSDSKGDGLSYNEQFF. CDR3 DNA: TGTGCCACCAGTGATTCGAAGGGGGATGGCTTGTCCTACAATGAGCAGTTCTTC.

This chain links TRBV2 with TRBJ2-1; 14 bases line up with TRBD2. The V and J ends lost 2 bases and 5 bases, in that order; junction bases with no gene match: 2. The germline gives CDR1 SNHLY, CDR2 FYNNEI. This CDR3 is built from 16 residues. In nucleotides, the CDR3 is TGTGCCAGCAGTGAACAGGGACTAGCGGGAGACAATGAGCAGTTCTTC. Translation: CASSEQGLAGDNEQFF.

This chain links TRBV29-1 with TRBJ1-2; tentatively, D is TRBD1 (5 bases). This CDR3 spans 13 amino acids. Germline V gene sequence: CDR1 SQVTM, CDR2 ANQGSEA. Trimming removed 0 bases at V and 4 bases at J, with 9 bases between. The CDR3 nucleotides are TGCAGCGTTGAAGATCACGGGGGCTATGGCTACACCTTC. Its translation is CSVEDHGGYGYTF.

Only one count was recorded for this clone. The V call is TRBV5-5, the J call TRBJ2-3; a weak D match, TRBD1 (6 bases). V gave up 3 bases and J gave up 0 bases, with 8 bases separating them. The CDR3 contains 14 residues. Germline CDR1 SGHKS, CDR2 YYEKEE (reference sequence). The CDR3 DNA reads TGTGCCAGCAGCTCACAGGGTAGCACAGATACGCAGTATTTT. Translation gives CASSSQGSTDTQYF.

This chain links TRBV21-1 with TRBJ1-1. TRBV21-1 is a pseudogene locus. The CDR3 contains 19 residues. CDR3 region: CASSKVARRGQEGDTEAFF. CDR3 sequence (DNA): TGTGCCAGCAGCAAAGTGGCTAGGAGGGGCCAGGAGGGAGACACTGAAGCTTTCTTT.

The V and J genes are TRBV6-1 and TRBJ2-5; 8 nucleotides align to TRBD1. V lost 1 base, J lost 1 base, and 5 bases stayed unmatched. The CDR3 spans 16 residues. Germline V gene data show CDR1 as MNHNS and CDR2 as SASEGT. The CDR3: CASSEGITGGQETQYF. In DNA form, the CDR3 reads TGTGCCAGCAGTGAAGGGATCACAGGGGGCCAAGAGACCCAGTACTTC.